This T cell receptor beta chain was captured in a study of shared clonotypes between healthy human individuals. Findings of the study overall: Apart from blood, nothing was sampled; tissue repertoires likely differ.

Cells designated naive CD8 were CD45RO-negative and were positively selected for CCR7, with terminally differentiated effector memory CD45RA+ cells excluded. For this clone: Antigen: not known.

In germline, CDR1 is MNHEY, CDR2 SMNVEV (reference sequence). After removal of 5 bases from V and 8 bases from J, the junction contained 6 bases not matched to a gene. There are 14 residues in the CDR3. Approximately 30,000 T cell genomes (approximately 0.2 ug DNA) went into each sorted-subset replicate. Libraries were prepared by immunoSEQ multiplex PCR; TCRdb keeps only in-frame clonotypes and omits some of them. The top ten hold roughly 1% of the sample, which has nearly 2 million clones, about 95% seen once. V gene TRBV27 combines with J gene TRBJ1-4; 9 nucleotides line up with TRBD1. The TCR originated in a man in his late teens or twenties in good health. Source material: naive CD8+ T cells sorted from blood. The CDR3 nucleotides are TGTGCCAGCAGTGCAACAGGGGGCAGGGAAAAACTGTTTTTT. This codes for CASSATGGREKLFF.